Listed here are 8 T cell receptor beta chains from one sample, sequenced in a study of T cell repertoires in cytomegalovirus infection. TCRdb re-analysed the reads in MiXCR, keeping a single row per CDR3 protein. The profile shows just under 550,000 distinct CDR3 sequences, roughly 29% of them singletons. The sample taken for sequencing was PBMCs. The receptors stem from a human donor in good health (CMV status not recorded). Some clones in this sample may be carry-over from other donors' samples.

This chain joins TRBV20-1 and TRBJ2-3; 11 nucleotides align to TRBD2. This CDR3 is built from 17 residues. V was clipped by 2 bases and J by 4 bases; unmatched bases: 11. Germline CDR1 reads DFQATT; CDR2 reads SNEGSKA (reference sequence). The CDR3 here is CSARIPLAGGRADTQYF. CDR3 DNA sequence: TGCAGTGCTAGAATTCCCCTAGCGGGAGGTCGAGCAGATACGCAGTATTTT.

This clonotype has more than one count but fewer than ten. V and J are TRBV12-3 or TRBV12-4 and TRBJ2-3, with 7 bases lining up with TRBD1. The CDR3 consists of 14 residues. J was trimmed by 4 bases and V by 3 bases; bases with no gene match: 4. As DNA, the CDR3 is TGTGCCAGCAGTTTTCGAGGGGGCGCAGATACGCAGTATTTT. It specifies CASSFRGGADTQYF.

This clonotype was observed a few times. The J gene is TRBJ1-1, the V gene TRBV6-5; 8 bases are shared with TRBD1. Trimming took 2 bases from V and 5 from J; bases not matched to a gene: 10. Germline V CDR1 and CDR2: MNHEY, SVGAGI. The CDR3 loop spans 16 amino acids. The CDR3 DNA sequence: TGTGCCAGCAGTTACAAGGTCGCAGGGGGCTTTACTGAAGCTTTCTTT. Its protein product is CASSYKVAGGFTEAFF.

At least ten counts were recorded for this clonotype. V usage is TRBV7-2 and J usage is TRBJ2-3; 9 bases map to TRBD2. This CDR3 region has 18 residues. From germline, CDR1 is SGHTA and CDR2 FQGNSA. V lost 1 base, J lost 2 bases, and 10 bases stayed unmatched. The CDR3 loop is CASSLVAVASGTTDTQYF. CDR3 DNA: TGTGCCAGCAGCTTAGTGGCAGTGGCTAGCGGGACCACAGATACGCAGTATTTT.

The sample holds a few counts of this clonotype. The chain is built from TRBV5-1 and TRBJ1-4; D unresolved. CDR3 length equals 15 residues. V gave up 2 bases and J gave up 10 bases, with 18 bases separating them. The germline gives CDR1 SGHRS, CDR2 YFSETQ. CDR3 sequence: CASSFMSGELAKLFF. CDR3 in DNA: TGCGCCAGCAGCTTTATGAGCGGGGAGCTCGCAAAACTGTTTTTT.

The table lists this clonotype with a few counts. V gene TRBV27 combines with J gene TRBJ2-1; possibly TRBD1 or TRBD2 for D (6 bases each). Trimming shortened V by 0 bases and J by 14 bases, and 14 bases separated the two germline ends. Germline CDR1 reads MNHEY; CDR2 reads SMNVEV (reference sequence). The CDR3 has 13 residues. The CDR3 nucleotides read TGTGCCAGCAGTTTATCGGGACCCGGGGGCAAGTTCTTC. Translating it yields CASSLSGPGGKFF.

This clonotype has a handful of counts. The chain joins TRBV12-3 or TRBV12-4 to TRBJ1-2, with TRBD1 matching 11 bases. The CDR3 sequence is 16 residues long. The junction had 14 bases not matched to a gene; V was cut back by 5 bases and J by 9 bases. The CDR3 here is CASSPAGTGGSRRYTF. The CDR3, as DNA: TGTGCCAGCAGTCCGGCCGGGACAGGGGGTTCAAGACGCTACACCTTC.

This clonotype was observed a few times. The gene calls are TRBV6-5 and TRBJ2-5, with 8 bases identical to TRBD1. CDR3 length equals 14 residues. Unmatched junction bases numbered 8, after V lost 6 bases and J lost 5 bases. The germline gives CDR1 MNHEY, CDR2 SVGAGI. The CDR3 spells CASSRSTGGETQYF. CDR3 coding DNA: TGTGCCAGCAGCCGATCTACAGGGGGGGAGACCCAGTACTTC.